The clone carrying this TCR beta chain was counted once. This CDR3 contains 15 residues. The V segment lost 4 bases and the J segment 2 bases; nucleotides outside the gene matches: 1. Germline V gene lookup returns CDR1 WSHSY and CDR2 SAAADI. TCRdb's copy holds only in-frame clones and misses some; the assay was immunoSEQ multiplex PCR. The sample includes 2 million to 2.5 million clones, nearly 97% of them seen just once. This sample was taken from a study of shared clonotypes between healthy human individuals. Looking at the study overall: The study drew on a couple of women and a few men aged 18 to 49 as donors. Each donor contributed plates that comprised three CD4 naive, three CD4 memory, two CD8 naive and one CD8 memory.

Material for sequencing was naive CD4+ T cells sorted from blood. Subset defined: CD45RA+ positively selected. The chain combines TRBV10-2 with TRBJ2-1; 11 bases agree with TRBD2. This clonotype originated in a man aged 18-30 years in good health. The CDR3: CASSGSGRAYNEQFF. CDR3 nucleotide sequence: TGCGCCAGCAGTGGTAGCGGGAGGGCCTACAATGAGCAGTTCTTC.